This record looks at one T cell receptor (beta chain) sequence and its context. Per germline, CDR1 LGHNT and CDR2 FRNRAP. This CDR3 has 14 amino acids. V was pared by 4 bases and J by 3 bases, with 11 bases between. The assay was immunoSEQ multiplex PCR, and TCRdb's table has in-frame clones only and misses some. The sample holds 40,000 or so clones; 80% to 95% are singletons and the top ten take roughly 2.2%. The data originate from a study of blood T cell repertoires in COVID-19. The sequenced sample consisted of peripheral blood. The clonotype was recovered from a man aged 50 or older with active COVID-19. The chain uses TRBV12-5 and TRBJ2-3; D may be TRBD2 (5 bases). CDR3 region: CASGSAGPTDTQYF. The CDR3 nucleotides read TGTGCTAGTGGTTCCGCGGGTCCGACAGATACGCAGTATTTT.